One sample yielded the 21 T cell receptor beta chains listed below, sequenced in a study of cytomegalovirus exposure and HLA in healthy donors. The PCR employed 60 Vbeta primers together with 13 Jbeta primers. The assay was immunoSEQ multiplex PCR, and TCRdb's table has in-frame clones only and misses some. This table has roughly 150,000 clones, 82% appearing once. What was sequenced was PBMCs. The receptors were sampled from a girl aged 2-10 years in good health and CMV-seropositive.

The chain has TRBV7-9 and TRBJ2-7; D perhaps matches TRBD1 (5 bases). This CDR3 region has 14 residues. Trimming removed 6 bases from V and 0 bases from J, with 12 bases in between. Germline V gene lookup returns CDR1 SEHNR and CDR2 FQNEAQ (reference sequence). The CDR3 sequence: CASSFWGLSYEQYF. The CDR3 DNA sequence: TGTGCCAGCAGTTTTTGGGGCCTCTCCTACGAGCAGTACTTC.

This sequence joins TRBV29-1 and TRBJ1-4; tentative D call: TRBD1 (5 bases). The CDR3 extends over 15 amino acids. Between the trimmed V and J ends, which lost 6 bases and 1 base, there was a span of 15 bases. Looked up from germline, CDR1 is SQVTM and CDR2 is ANQGSEA. CDR3 protein: CSVGGLGITNEKLFF. The CDR3 DNA reads TGCAGCGTGGGGGGATTGGGGATAACTAATGAAAAACTGTTTTTT.

V and J are TRBV6-1 and TRBJ2-7; perhaps TRBD2 as D (5 bases). V lost 2 bases and J 2 bases, leaving 13 bases between the germline ends. CDR3 size: 15 residues. The germline V gene has CDR1 MNHNS and CDR2 SASEGT. The CDR3 DNA reads as TGTGCCAGCAGTGAAAGGCTGGAGGCAGCCTACGAGCAGTACTTC. Its protein is CASSERLEAAYEQYF.

This clone was observed a single time. This chain links TRBV19 with TRBJ2-1; 10 nucleotides align to TRBD2. The CDR3 length is 14 residues. The V and J ends lost 11 bases and 3 bases, in that order; junction bases with no gene match: 7. CDR1 is LNHDA, CDR2 SQIVND, per germline (reference sequence). The CDR3 coding sequence is TGTGCCTCGGCTAGCGGGGGATTCTACAATGAGCAGTTCTTC. It is translated as CASASGGFYNEQFF.

The genes are TRBV28 and TRBJ2-6, with 8 nucleotides matching TRBD1. The CDR3 runs 20 residues. Germline values: CDR1 MDHEN, CDR2 SYDVKM. J lost 0 bases, V lost 2 bases, and 12 bases had no gene match. The CDR3 is CASSLIGFRDRNSGANVLTF. CDR3 coding DNA: TGTGCCAGCAGTTTAATTGGTTTCCGGGACAGGAACTCTGGGGCCAACGTCCTGACTTTC.

In this sample, this clone turned up a few times. This sequence joins TRBV9 and TRBJ2-1, with 9 bases fitting TRBD1. Germline CDR1 SGDLS, CDR2 YYNGEE. CDR3 size: 15 residues. Germline trimming cut 7 bases from V and 7 bases from J; bases unmatched to any gene: 12. DNA of the CDR3: TGTGCCAGCGCCTGGAGGACAGGGGTTAGAAATGAGCAGTTCTTC. Its protein product is CASAWRTGVRNEQFF. The full variable domain, in which reference TRBV9 and TRBJ2-1 provide the parts outside the CDR3, is DSGVTQTPKHLITATGQRVTLRCSPRSGDLSVYWYQQSLDQGLQFLIQYYNGEERAKGNILERFSAQQFPDLHSELNLSSLELGDSALYFCASAWRTGVRNEQFFGPGTRLTVL.

This clone occurred once. V gene TRBV5-6 combines with J gene TRBJ2-5, with TRBD1 as a possible D gene (6 bases). This CDR3 is built from 15 residues. The V and J ends lost 2 bases and 9 bases respectively, with 20 bases between them. Germline CDR1 SGHDT, CDR2 YYEEEE. The CDR3 loop reads CASSLFTDRRRAQYF. The CDR3 DNA reads TGTGCCAGCAGCTTATTTACGGACAGAAGAAGGGCCCAGTACTTC.

CDR3 DNA: TGTGCCAGCAGCGTAGATCCGGGGGGTATGAACACTGAAGCTTTCTTT. This gives the protein CASSVDPGGMNTEAFF. This rearrangement joins TRBV9 to TRBJ1-1, with TRBD1 as a possible D gene (5 bases). V lost 0 bases and J lost 0, with 12 bases in between. Germline assignment: CDR1 SGDLS and CDR2 YYNGEE. The CDR3 extends over 16 amino acids.

The rearrangement uses TRBV27 and TRBJ2-2; D possibly corresponds to TRBD1 (5 bases). The CDR3 runs to 14 residues. Germline V lookup: CDR1 MNHEY, CDR2 SMNVEV (reference sequence). V lost 6 bases to trimming and J lost 2 bases, with 10 bases between them. The CDR3 spells CASSHTGNTGELFF. The CDR3, as DNA: TGTGCCAGCAGCCATACAGGAAACACCGGGGAGCTGTTTTTT.

A note on this clone: A read error may account for a junction end that differs from germline. Other DNA sequences of this sample code for an identical CDR3. V and J are TRBV30 and TRBJ2-3, with no clear D. CDR1 GTSNPN and CDR2 SVGIG come from the germline V gene (reference sequence). The CDR3 has 12 amino acids. CDR3 region: CAYQSPTDTQYF. In DNA form, the CDR3 reads TGCGCCTACCAGTCGCCCACAGATACGCAGTATTTT.

The chain is built from TRBV30 and TRBJ1-3, with TRBD1 matching over 7 bases. The V gene end was trimmed by 3 bases and the J gene end by 0 bases; junction bases not matched to a gene: 2. The CDR3 is made up of 14 amino acids. Germline CDR1 reads GTSNPN; CDR2 reads SVGIG (reference sequence). CDR3: CAWSTGDSGNTIYF. The CDR3 coding sequence is TGTGCCTGGAGCACAGGGGACTCTGGAAACACCATATATTTT.

This clone was found a few times. The rearrangement uses TRBV30 and TRBJ2-3, with TRBD1 identical over 7 bases. The CDR3 is 18 amino acids. Germline-derived CDR1 and CDR2 are GTSNPN and SVGIG (reference sequence). V shed 6 bases and J 1 base; nucleotides not matched to a gene: 19. CDR3 bases: TGTGCCTGTTTACGCCGACAGGGACGGTTACTCGGCACAGATACGCAGTATTTT. It translates to CACLRRQGRLLGTDTQYF.

V gene TRBV6-1 combines with J gene TRBJ2-4; a possible D gene is TRBD1 (6 bases). This CDR3 has 12 amino acids. Germline V gene lookup returns CDR1 MNHNS and CDR2 SASEGT. The ends were cut back, 9 bases at V and 4 bases at J, with 10 bases in the middle. CDR3 region: CASPGVKNIQYF. CDR3 DNA: TGTGCCAGTCCAGGGGTAAAAAACATTCAGTACTTC.

The V gene is TRBV18, the J gene TRBJ1-2; D remains ambiguous. Trimming took off 0 bases at V and 8 bases at J, with 10 bases between the two ends. This CDR3 is 13 amino acids long. CDR1 is KGHSH and CDR2 is LQKENI in the germline V gene. In DNA, the CDR3 is TGTGCCAGCTCACCACCGCCGGGTCCGGGCTACACCTTC. It codes for CASSPPPGPGYTF.

This clone was seen more than once but under ten times. This sequence joins TRBV2 and TRBJ2-3; 9 positions agree with TRBD1. With V trimmed by 7 bases and J by 4 bases, 15 bases remained unmatched. The V gene's germline CDR1 is SNHLY and CDR2 FYNNEI. The length of the CDR3 is 17 residues. CDR3 in DNA: TGTGCCAGCATTAGAGGACAGGGGAGAGTGGCACCAGATACGCAGTATTTT. It is translated as CASIRGQGRVAPDTQYF.

The V gene is TRBV27, the J gene TRBJ2-7; weak D call: TRBD2 (6 bases). The CDR3 extends over 16 amino acids. In germline, CDR1 is MNHEY, CDR2 SMNVEV (reference sequence). Deletions cut 1 base from V and 5 bases from J, with 18 bases between. CDR3 sequence (DNA): TGTGCCAGCAGTTTATTAACCACTAGGGGACTTGACGAGCAGTACTTC. Its translation is CASSLLTTRGLDEQYF.

Comments on this clone: The identical CDR3 is also encoded by other nucleotide sequences in the sample. The chain couples TRBV7-9 to TRBJ1-1, with D possibly matching TRBD1 (5 bases). The CDR3 consists of 14 residues. Germline CDR1 is SEHNR and CDR2 is FQNEAQ (reference sequence). The V end was cut by 3 bases, the J end by 0 bases, with 8 bases between. In DNA form, the CDR3 reads TGTGCCAGCAGCTTGGGGGGTATGAACACTGAAGCTTTCTTT. Residues: CASSLGGMNTEAFF.

In regard to this clone: Other nucleotide sequences from this sample produce the same CDR3. The chain uses TRBV30 and TRBJ2-1; 9 bases fit TRBD2. V lost 2 bases, J lost 8 bases, and 10 bases stayed unmatched. The CDR3 has 15 residues. Germline lookup yields CDR1 GTSNPN and CDR2 SVGIG (reference sequence). This CDR3 reads CAWSRRASGIDEQFF. The CDR3 DNA is TGTGCCTGGAGTCGCAGGGCTAGCGGGATCGATGAGCAGTTCTTC. The variable domain in full, completed from reference TRBV30 and TRBJ2-1, reads SQTIHQWPATLVQPVGSPLSLECTVEGTSNPNLYWYRQAAGRGLQLLFYSVGIGQISSEVPQNLSASRPQDRQFILSSKKLLLSDSGFYLCAWSRRASGIDEQFFGPGTRLTVL.

This chain connects TRBV30 to TRBJ1-4; D not resolved. Germline V gene lookup returns CDR1 GTSNPN and CDR2 SVGIG (reference sequence). The CDR3 is 15 residues long. V lost 4 bases and J lost 0, with 12 bases in between. The CDR3 DNA reads TGTGCCTGGACAGGAAATAGAGCAACTAATGAAAAACTGTTTTTT. It codes for CAWTGNRATNEKLFF.

The chain combines TRBV7-2 with TRBJ2-5; TRBD1 agrees at 8 bases. This CDR3 spans 13 amino acids. After removal of 5 bases from V and 3 bases from J, the junction contained 2 bases not matched to a gene. Germline CDR1 is SGHTA and CDR2 is FQGNSA. The chain's CDR3 is CASSKDREETQYF. The CDR3 DNA follows: TGTGCCAGCAGCAAGGACAGGGAAGAGACCCAGTACTTC. Full variable domain (remainder filled in from reference TRBV7-2 and TRBJ2-5): GAGVSQSPSNKVTEKGKDVELRCDPISGHTALYWYRQSLGQGLEFLIYFQGNSAPDKSGLPSDRFSAERTGGSVSTLTIQRTQQEDSAVYLCASSKDREETQYFGPGTRLLVL.

The chain employs TRBV14 and TRBJ2-3, with 7 positions matching TRBD2. V was pared by 4 bases and J by 2 bases, with 21 bases of the junction left unmatched. The CDR3 has 20 amino acids. Germline CDR1 reads SGHDN; CDR2 reads FVKESK. The CDR3 reads CASSPRPGGRVARYTDTQYF. The CDR3 nucleotides read TGTGCCAGCAGCCCCCGACCGGGAGGAAGGGTGGCTAGGTACACAGATACGCAGTATTTT.